What follows is one T cell receptor (beta chain) and its context. What it recognizes is unknown. After 5'RACE with constant-segment primers, TCR alpha and TCR beta cDNA libraries carrying sample barcodes and UMIs were obtained. MiXCR, applied by TCRdb to the 5' RACE reads, yields one record per CDR3 protein. In the table there are fewer than 700,000 distinct CDR3 sequences, about a fifth of which are singletons. Germline loops: CDR1 SGHRS, CDR2 YFSETQ. This CDR3 has 14 amino acids. V was pared by 1 base and J by 7 bases, with 12 bases between. This sample was taken from a study of T-cell memory formation after mild COVID-19. Whole-study results and caveats: Whether second-wave clones peaking at day 37 were SARS-CoV-2 specific went unconfirmed. Later expanders leaned toward CD4+, whereas clones contracting from day 15 to 85 were balanced CD4/CD8.

The origin of this receptor is an adult woman who had mild COVID-19 (a few samples of this study predate the infection). Cell type and time point are not known. V usage is TRBV5-1 and J usage is TRBJ2-1, with D possibly TRBD2 on 6 matching bases. Input material: PBMCs or a T cell subset sorted from them (not recorded which). The CDR3 protein is CASSLMGSGNEQFF. CDR3 in DNA: TGCGCCAGCAGCTTGATGGGTAGCGGTAATGAGCAGTTCTTC.